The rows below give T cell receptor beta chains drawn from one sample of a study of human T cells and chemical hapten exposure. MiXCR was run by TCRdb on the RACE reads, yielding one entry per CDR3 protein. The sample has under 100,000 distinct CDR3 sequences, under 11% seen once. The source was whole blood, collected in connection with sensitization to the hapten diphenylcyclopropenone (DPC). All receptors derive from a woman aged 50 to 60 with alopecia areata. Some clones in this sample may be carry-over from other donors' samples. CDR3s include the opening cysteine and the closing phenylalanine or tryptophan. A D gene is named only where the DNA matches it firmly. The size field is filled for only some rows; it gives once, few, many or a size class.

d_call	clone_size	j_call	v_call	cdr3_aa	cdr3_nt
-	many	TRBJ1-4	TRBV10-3	CAIQPRPNEKLFF	TGTGCCATCCAACCCCGCCCTAATGAAAAACTGTTTTTT
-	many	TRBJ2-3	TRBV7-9	CASSLVARTDTQYF	TGTGCCAGCAGCTTAGTGGCGCGCACAGATACGCAGTATTTT
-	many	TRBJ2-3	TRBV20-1	CSATAPVSRTDTQYF	TGCAGTGCTACAGCGCCTGTGTCGAGAACAGATACGCAGTATTTT
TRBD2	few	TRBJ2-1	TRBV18	CASSPVSGSYNEQFF	TGTGCCAGCTCACCGGTCAGCGGGAGTTACAATGAGCAGTTCTTC
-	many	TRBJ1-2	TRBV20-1	CSAMPGRLFYGYTF	TGCAGTGCTATGCCAGGGCGCCTCTTCTATGGCTACACCTTC
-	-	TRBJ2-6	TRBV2	CASRVDSGANVLTF	TGTGCCAGCAGGGTGGACTCTGGGGCCAACGTCCTGACTTTC
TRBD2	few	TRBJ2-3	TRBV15	CATSRVSTSGISNTQYF	TGTGCCACCAGCAGAGTTTCGACTAGCGGGATTTCAAATACGCAGTATTTT
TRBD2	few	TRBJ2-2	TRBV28	CASSLLAGGFGELFF	TGTGCCAGCAGTTTACTAGCGGGAGGCTTCGGGGAGCTGTTTTTT
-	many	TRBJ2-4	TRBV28	CASSLGGDAKNIQYF	TGTGCCAGCAGTTTAGGGGGCGACGCCAAAAACATTCAGTACTTC
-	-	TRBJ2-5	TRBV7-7	CASSLAGRAGQETQYF	TGTGCCAGCAGCTTAGCGGGTCGGGCTGGCCAAGAGACCCAGTACTTC
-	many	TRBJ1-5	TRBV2	CASSEVRRGNQPQHF	TGTGCCAGCAGTGAAGTTAGGCGCGGTAATCAGCCCCAGCATTTT